This TCR beta chain was recorded in a study of cytomegalovirus exposure and HLA in healthy donors. Study background: Previous work identified 95 million to 120 million unique TCR beta sequences from about 179 million T cells.

The PCR contained 60 Vbeta and 13 Jbeta primers. The method was immunoSEQ multiplex PCR; TCRdb's version includes in-frame clones alone and lacks a portion of them. The sample includes 200,000 or so clones, approximately 80% of them seen just once. CDR3 length: 13 residues. On this clone itself: No antigen is known for it.

Study findings and constraints: Most TCR sequences showed up rarely, but some public TCRs showed up in many donors. Looking again later, the authors saw that most CMV-associated TCR beta chains seemed HLA-restricted.

The sequencing sample was made of PBMCs. This receptor was obtained from a boy between 2 and 10 years old in good health and CMV-seronegative. This chain joins TRBV21-1 and TRBJ1-2. TRBV21-1 has pseudogene status. CDR3 in amino acids: CASIGVPYYGYTF. The CDR3 nucleotides read TGTGCCAGCATCGGGGTACCTTACTATGGCTACACCTTC.